The T cell receptor beta chain under discussion was sequenced for a study of blood T cell repertoires in COVID-19. As handled by the study authors: Reference gene primer amplification gave estimated nucleated cell counts. The data were produced by immunoSEQ multiplex PCR, yet TCRdb's version contains in-frame clones alone and is incomplete. Clonal size and the V and J genes are those of that table, whereas D and trimming came from the DNA. Here the sample spans under 300,000 clones, around 88% being singletons. This CDR3 spans 15 amino acids. V lost 0 bases and J 0 bases, leaving 9 bases between the germline ends. Germline loops: CDR1 SGHRS, CDR2 YFSETQ.

V is TRBV5-1 and J is TRBJ1-1; D not resolved. The clonotype originates from a man aged 35-49 years who had recovered from COVID-19. Sequencing was done on a sample of PBMCs or T cells enriched from blood (not recorded which). The CDR3 sequence: CASSLAAAVNTEAFF. In nucleotides, the CDR3 is TGCGCCAGCAGCTTGGCCGCGGCGGTGAACACTGAAGCTTTCTTT.